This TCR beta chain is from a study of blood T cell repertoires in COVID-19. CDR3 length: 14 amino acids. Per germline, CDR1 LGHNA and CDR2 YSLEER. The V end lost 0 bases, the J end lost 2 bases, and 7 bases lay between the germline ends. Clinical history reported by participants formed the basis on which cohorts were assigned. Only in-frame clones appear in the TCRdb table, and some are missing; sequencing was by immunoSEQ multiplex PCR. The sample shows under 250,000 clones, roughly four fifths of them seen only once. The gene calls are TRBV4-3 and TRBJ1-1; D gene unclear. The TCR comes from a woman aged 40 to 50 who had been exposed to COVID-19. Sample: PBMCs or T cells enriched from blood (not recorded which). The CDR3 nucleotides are TGCGCCAGCAGCCAAGAGGAGGGAAACACTGAAGCTTTCTTT. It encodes CASSQEEGNTEAFF.